These 3 T cell receptor beta chains originate from one sample sequenced in a study of cytomegalovirus exposure and HLA in healthy donors. PCR amplification relied on 60 Vbeta primers (plus 13 Jbeta primers). Measured with immunoSEQ multiplex PCR; TCRdb has only the in-frame clones, and not every one. Counted here are about 180,000 clones, around 81% occurring once; the ten biggest clones make up about 2.2%. Material: PBMCs. These receptor sequences come from a woman in her 30s in good health and CMV-seronegative.

The chain uses TRBV9 and TRBJ2-7; the D gene is possibly TRBD1 (6 bases). This CDR3 is built from 14 residues. Trimming stripped 3 bases from V and 6 bases from J, with 16 bases between. The germline gives CDR1 SGDLS, CDR2 YYNGEE. CDR3 sequence: CASSEYGGRGEQYF. DNA for the CDR3: TGTGCCAGCAGCGAGTATGGGGGCAGAGGCGAGCAGTACTTC.

This clone was counted at least ten times. A read error may produce the germline difference seen at one junction end. V is TRBV7-9 and J is TRBJ2-1, with 9 nucleotides matching TRBD2. Germline CDR1 and CDR2: SEHNR and FQNEAQ (reference sequence). This CDR3 spans 18 amino acids. The DNA for the CDR3 is TGTTCCAGCAGCTTAGTTTCTTTCTGGCGGGAGGGGCGCAATGAGCAGTTCTTC. It is translated as CSSSLVSFWREGRNEQFF.

Note on this clone: The identical CDR3 is also encoded by other nucleotide sequences in the sample. This chain uses TRBV27 with TRBJ2-3, with 10 nucleotides matching TRBD1. Trimming removed 3 bases from V and 7 bases from J; junction bases left unmatched: 10. Looked up from germline, CDR1 is MNHEY and CDR2 is SMNVEV (reference sequence). This CDR3 comprises 16 residues. The CDR3 DNA reads TGTGCCAGCAGTTTCCGTCGACAGGGGGCCTTAAATACGCAGTATTTT. It encodes CASSFRRQGALNTQYF.